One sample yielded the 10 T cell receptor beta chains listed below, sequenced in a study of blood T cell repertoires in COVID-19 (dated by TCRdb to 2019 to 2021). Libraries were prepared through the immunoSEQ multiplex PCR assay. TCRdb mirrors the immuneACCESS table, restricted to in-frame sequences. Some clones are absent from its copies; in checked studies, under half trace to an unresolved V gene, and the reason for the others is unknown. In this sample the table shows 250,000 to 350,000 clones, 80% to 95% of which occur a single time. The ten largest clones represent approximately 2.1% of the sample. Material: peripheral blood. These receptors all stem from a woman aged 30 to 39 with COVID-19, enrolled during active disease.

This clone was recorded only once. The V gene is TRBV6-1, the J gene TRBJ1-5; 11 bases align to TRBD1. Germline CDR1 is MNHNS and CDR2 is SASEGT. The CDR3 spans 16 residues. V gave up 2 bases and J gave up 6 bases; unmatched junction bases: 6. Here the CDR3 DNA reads TGTGCCAGCAGTGAAACTCCGGGACAGGGGGTTCAGCCCCAGCATTTT. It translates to CASSETPGQGVQPQHF.

The chain's CDR3 is CASSLGADRPLHF. Here the CDR3 DNA reads TGTGCCAGCAGTTTAGGGGCGGACAGACCCCTCCACTTT. The chain couples TRBV28 to TRBJ1-6; possibly TRBD1 for D (6 bases). Trimming cost V 2 bases and J 12 bases, with 11 bases left between them. The V gene's germline CDR1 is MDHEN and CDR2 SYDVKM. The CDR3 consists of 13 residues. The variable domain in full, with the rest retrieved from reference TRBV28 and TRBJ1-6, is DVKVTQSSRYLVKRTGEKVFLECVQDMDHENMFWYRQDPGLGLRLIYFSYDVKMKEKGDIPEGYSVSREKKERFSLILESASTNQTSMYLCASSLGADRPLHFGNGTRLTVT.

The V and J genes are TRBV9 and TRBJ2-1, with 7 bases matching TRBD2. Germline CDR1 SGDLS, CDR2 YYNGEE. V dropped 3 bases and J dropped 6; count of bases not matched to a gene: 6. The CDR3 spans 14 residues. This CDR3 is CASSAVGGSNEQFF. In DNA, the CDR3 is TGTGCCAGCAGCGCGGTCGGGGGGAGCAATGAGCAGTTCTTC.

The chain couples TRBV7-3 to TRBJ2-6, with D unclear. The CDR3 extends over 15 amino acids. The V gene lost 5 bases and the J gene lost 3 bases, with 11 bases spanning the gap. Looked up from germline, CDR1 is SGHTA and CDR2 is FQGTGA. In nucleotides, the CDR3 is TGTGCCAGCAGCCCCCGGAGAGGTGGGGCCAACGTCCTGACTTTC. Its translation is CASSPRRGGANVLTF.

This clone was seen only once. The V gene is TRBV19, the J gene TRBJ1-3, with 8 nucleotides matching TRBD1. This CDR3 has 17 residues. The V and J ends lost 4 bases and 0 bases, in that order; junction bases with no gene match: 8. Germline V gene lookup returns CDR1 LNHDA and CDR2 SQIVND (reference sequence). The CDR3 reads CASSSDRGQSSGNTIYF. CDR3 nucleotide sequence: TGTGCCAGTAGTAGCGACAGGGGCCAATCCTCTGGAAACACCATATATTTT.

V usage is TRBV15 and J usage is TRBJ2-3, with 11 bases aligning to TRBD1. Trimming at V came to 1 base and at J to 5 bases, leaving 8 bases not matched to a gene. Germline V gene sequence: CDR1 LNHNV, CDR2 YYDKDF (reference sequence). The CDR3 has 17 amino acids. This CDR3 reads CATSRGPGQGAEDTQYF. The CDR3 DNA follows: TGTGCCACCAGCAGAGGCCCCGGACAGGGGGCTGAAGATACGCAGTATTTT.

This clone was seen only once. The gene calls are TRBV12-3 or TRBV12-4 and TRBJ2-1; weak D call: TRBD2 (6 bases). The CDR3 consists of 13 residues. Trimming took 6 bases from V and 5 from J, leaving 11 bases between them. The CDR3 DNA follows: TGTGCCAGCAGCGCTGGACTACACAATGAGCAGTTCTTC. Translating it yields CASSAGLHNEQFF.

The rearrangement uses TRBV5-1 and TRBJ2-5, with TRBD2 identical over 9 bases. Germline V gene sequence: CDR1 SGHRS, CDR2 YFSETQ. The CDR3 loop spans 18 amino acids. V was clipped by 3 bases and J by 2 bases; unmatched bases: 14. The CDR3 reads CASSWDISGSLRQETQYF. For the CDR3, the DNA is TGCGCCAGCAGCTGGGATATTAGCGGGAGCTTAAGACAAGAGACCCAGTACTTC.

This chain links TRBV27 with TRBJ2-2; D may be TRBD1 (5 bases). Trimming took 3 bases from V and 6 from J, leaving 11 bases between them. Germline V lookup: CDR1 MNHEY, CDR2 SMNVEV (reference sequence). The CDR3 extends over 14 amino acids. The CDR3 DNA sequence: TGTGCCAGCAGTTTGTTCCAGGGCGCCGGGGAGCTGTTTTTT. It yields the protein CASSLFQGAGELFF.

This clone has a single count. Here the CDR3 reads CASSYSRLAGAEQFF. DNA for the CDR3: TGTGCCAGCAGTTATTCGAGACTAGCGGGAGCTGAGCAGTTCTTC. The chain joins TRBV6-5 to TRBJ2-1; 12 nucleotides match TRBD2. The CDR3 contains 15 residues. V lost 3 bases to trimming and J lost 9 bases; unmatched junction nucleotides: 6. CDR1 is MNHEY and CDR2 is SVGAGI in the germline V gene.